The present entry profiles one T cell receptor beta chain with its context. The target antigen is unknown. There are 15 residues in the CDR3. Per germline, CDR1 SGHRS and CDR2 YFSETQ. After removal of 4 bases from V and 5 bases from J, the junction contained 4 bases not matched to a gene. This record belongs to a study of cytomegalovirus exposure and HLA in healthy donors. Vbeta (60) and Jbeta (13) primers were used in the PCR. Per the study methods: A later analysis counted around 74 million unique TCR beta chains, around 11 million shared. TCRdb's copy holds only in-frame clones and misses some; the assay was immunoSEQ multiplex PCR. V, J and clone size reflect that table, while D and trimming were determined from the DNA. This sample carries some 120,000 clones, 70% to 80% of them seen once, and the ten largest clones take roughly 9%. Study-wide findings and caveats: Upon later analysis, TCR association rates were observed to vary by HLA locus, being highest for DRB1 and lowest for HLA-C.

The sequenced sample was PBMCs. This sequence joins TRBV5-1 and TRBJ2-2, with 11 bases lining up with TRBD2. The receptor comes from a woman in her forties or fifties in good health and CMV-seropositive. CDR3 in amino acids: CASSGLAGRTGELFF. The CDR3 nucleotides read TGCGCCAGCAGCGGACTAGCGGGCCGAACCGGGGAGCTGTTTTTT.